This T cell receptor beta chain appears in the sequencing data of a study of a mutant IDH1 vaccine in newly diagnosed glioma (dated by TCRdb to about 2021). General notes on the study: Vaccination began 4-6 weeks after radiotherapy alone, or alongside temozolomide cycles in the chemotherapy-containing groups. Of the approximately 30 treated patients, approximately 62% were male and about 40% were female, and the mean age was 40.4 years. Prior to enrollment, patients had been given standard therapy consisting of radiotherapy alone, temozolomide alone, or radiochemotherapy with temozolomide, with the combination given to most patients. Peripheral blood was collected at six visits: V03 (baseline), V05, V07, V10, V12 and V13. For exploratory analyses, about two dozen treated patients had longitudinal TCRB deep sequencing done wherever samples were available. Visit V12 was the week-35 safety follow-up and visit V13 was the week-47 end of study.

Read against the paper, the sample's time point label means: week 47, end of study. Every vaccine dose consisted of 300 ug of a 20-mer mutant IDH1 peptide in Montanide, administered subcutaneously together with topical imiquimod. Patients received eight vaccinations in weeks 1, 3, 5, 7, 11, 15, 19 and 23, corresponding to visits V03 through V10. Newly diagnosed WHO grade 3 or 4 IDH1-mutant astrocytomas showing loss of nuclear ATRX were present in the donors. The samples were drawn from NOA16, a multicentre, single-arm, open-label phase I trial in Germany that tested a mutant IDH1 peptide vaccine in humans for the first time. Genomic DNA for TCRB sequencing was extracted from EDTA blood using the DNeasy Blood and Tissue Kit. On the study overall, not on this receptor specifically: Across multiple MHC alleles, vaccine-induced immune responses were seen in approximately 93% of patients. Pseudoprogression appeared unrelated to alterations in the top peripheral T cell clonotypes detected by TCRB sequencing. PBMC samples for TCRB deep sequencing were selected based on availability. The authors noted that analyses of patient blood samples could not be reproduced because of sample limitations.

To prepare the library, the immunoSEQ multiplex PCR assay was applied. The hsTCRB Kit was used according to the manufacturer's protocol to amplify rearranged TCR beta chain sequences. An Illumina MiSeq was used to sequence the TCRB libraries. Per the source publication's procedure: The kit vendor's proprietary platform handled demultiplexing, trimming and gene mapping. Here the immuneACCESS table is served through TCRdb, limited to in-frame sequences with V and J called. Missing clones are a known gap in these copies; in checked studies unresolved V genes cover under half, and the rest lacks a known reason. V and J calls and clone size are given by that table; D and trimming were obtained from the DNA. Recorded for this sample are roughly 86,000 clones; approximately 89% of them occurred a single time. Over 0.7% of the sample comes from the top ten. The V end gives up 7 bases and the J end 4 bases, leaving 5 bases in the junction not matched to a gene. The CDR3 covers 14 residues, taking in both the cysteine and the phenylalanine. Only the CDR3 portion is preserved as DNA: 42 bases, with reading frame beginning at the first base. From the germline V gene (reference sequence), CDR1 is LNHDA and CDR2 is SQIVND.

Comments on this clone: Its antigen remains unidentified. Per-base qualities were not stored, and no clone one base away is much larger.

The sequence is built from TRBV19 and TRBJ2-1, with 9 middle bases fitting TRBD2. The sequence was collected from a woman in her forties or fifties with glioma. Source: PBMCs, taken from a glioma patient whose treatment included an IDH1 peptide vaccine. The CDR3 region reads CASKREDPYNEQFF. The nucleotide sequence is given as TGTGCCAGTAAGCGGGAGGATCCATACAATGAGCAGTTCTTC.